The clone carrying this T cell receptor beta chain was seen more than once but under ten times. This record comes from a study of blood T cell repertoires in COVID-19. Clones were read by immunoSEQ multiplex PCR, and TCRdb kept only the in-frame ones, dropping some. Among roughly 380,000 clones, over 75% were seen once, and the ten largest hold 3%. This CDR3 is 11 amino acids long. The V gene's germline CDR1 is MDHEN and CDR2 SYDVKM. Trimming removed 6 bases from V and 3 bases from J, with 5 bases in between. The origin of this receptor is a woman younger than 45 who had recovered from COVID-19. The sample comprised PBMCs or T cells enriched from blood (not recorded which). The rearrangement joins TRBV28 to TRBJ1-2; D unclear. The DNA for the CDR3 is TGTGCCAGCAGCGGAGACTATGGCTACACCTTC. Its protein is CASSGDYGYTF.